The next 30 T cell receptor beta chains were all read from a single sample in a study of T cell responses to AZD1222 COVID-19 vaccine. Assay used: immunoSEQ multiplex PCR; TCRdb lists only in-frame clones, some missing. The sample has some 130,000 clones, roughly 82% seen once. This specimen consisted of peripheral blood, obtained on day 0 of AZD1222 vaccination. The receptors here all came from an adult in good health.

The CDR3 reads CASSSDRGRGFF. The CDR3, as DNA: TGTGCCAGCAGTTCGGACAGGGGTCGGGGCTTCTTT. The V gene is TRBV6-2 or TRBV6-3, the J gene TRBJ1-1; 9 nucleotides agree with TRBD1. The germline V gene encodes CDR1 MNHEY and CDR2 SVGEGT. V shed 4 bases, J shed 14 bases, and the junction held 8 bases outside the gene matches. This CDR3 comprises 12 residues.

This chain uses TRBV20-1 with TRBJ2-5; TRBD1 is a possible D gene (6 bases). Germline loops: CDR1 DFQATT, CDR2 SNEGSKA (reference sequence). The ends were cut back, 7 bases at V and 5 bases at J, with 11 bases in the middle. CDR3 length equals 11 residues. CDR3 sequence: CSVKRGETQYF. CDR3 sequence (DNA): TGCAGTGTGAAGAGGGGGGAGACCCAGTACTTC.

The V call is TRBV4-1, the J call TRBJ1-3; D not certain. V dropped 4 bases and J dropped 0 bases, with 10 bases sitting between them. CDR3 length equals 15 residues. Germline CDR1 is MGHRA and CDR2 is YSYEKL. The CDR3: CASSRDGSSGNTIYF. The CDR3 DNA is TGCGCCAGCAGCCGCGACGGTTCCTCTGGAAACACCATATATTTT.

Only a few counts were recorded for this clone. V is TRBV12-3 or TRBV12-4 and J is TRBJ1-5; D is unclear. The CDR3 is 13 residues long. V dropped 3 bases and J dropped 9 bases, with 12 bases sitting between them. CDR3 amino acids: CASSFGSQAPQHF. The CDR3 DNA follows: TGTGCCAGCAGTTTTGGCTCCCAGGCGCCCCAGCATTTT.

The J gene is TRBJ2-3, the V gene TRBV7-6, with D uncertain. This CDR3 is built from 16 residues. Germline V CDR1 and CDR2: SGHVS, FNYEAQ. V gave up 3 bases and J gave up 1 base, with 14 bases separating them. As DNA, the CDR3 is TGTGCCAGCAGCTTGGTTGGTGGGGAACGCACAGATACGCAGTATTTT. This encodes CASSLVGGERTDTQYF.

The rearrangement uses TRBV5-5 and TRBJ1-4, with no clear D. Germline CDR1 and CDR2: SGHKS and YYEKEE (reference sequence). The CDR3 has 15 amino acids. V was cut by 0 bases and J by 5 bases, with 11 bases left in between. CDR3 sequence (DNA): TGTGCCAGCAGCTTGGGGCAGGCGTTAAATGAAAAACTGTTTTTT. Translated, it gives CASSLGQALNEKLFF.

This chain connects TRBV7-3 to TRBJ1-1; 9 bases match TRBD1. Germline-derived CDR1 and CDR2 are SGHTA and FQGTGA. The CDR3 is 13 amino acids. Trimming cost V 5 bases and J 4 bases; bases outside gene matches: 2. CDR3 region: CASSPTGGTEAFF. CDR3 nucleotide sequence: TGTGCCAGCAGCCCGACAGGGGGCACTGAAGCTTTCTTT.

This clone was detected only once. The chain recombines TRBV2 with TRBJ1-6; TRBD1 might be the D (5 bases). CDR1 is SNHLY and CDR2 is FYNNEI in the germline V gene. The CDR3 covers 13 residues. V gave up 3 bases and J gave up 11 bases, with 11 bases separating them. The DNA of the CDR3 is TGTGCCAGCAGTGAGTACAGGCTTCCACCCCTCCACTTT. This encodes CASSEYRLPPLHF.

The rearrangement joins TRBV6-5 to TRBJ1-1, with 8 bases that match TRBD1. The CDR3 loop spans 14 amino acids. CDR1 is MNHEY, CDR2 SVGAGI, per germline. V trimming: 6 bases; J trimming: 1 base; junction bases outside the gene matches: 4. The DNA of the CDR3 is TGTGCCAGCAGGGCCGGGACAGGGAACACTGAAGCTTTCTTT. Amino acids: CASRAGTGNTEAFF.

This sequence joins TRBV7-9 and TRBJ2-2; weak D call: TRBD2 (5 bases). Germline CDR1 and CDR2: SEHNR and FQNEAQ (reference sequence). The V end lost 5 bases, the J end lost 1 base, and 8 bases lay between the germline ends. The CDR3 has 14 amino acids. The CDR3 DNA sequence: TGTGCCAGCAGCCCCGGAGGGAACACCGGGGAGCTGTTTTTT. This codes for CASSPGGNTGELFF.

The CDR3 sequence: CASSLANREETDTQYF. DNA of the CDR3: TGTGCCAGCAGCTTAGCTAACAGGGAGGAGACAGATACGCAGTATTTT. V and J are TRBV7-9 and TRBJ2-3, with D perhaps assigned TRBD1 or TRBD2 (6 bases each). This CDR3 spans 16 amino acids. V lost 0 bases to trimming and J lost 3 bases, with 13 bases between them. Germline assignment: CDR1 SEHNR and CDR2 FQNEAQ (reference sequence).

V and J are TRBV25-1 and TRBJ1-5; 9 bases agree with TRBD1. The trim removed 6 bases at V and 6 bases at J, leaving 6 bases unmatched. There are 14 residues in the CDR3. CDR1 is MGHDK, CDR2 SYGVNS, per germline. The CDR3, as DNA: TGTGCCAGCAGGGGGGACAGGGATGGTCAGCCCCAGCATTTT. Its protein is CASRGDRDGQPQHF.

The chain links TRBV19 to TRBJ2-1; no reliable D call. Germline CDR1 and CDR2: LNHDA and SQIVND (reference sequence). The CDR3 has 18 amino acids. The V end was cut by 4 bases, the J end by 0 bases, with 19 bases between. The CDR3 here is CASSNPSVKLSSYNEQFF. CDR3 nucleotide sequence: TGTGCCAGTAGTAACCCGTCTGTCAAGTTAAGCTCCTACAATGAGCAGTTCTTC.

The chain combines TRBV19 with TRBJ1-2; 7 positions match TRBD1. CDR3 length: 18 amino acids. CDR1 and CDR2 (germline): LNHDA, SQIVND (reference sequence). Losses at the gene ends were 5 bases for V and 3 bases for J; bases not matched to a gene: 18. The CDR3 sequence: CASSFPGTAAIIDYGYTF. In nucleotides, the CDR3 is TGTGCCAGTAGTTTTCCCGGGACAGCCGCGATTATTGACTATGGCTACACCTTC.

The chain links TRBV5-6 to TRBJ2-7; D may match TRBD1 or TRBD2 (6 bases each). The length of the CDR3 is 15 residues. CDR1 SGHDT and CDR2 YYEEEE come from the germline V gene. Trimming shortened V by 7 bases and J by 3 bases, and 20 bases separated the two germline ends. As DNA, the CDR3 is TGTGCCAGCGGAGGAGGGTGGGGGCCAAACTACGAGCAGTACTTC. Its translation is CASGGGWGPNYEQYF.

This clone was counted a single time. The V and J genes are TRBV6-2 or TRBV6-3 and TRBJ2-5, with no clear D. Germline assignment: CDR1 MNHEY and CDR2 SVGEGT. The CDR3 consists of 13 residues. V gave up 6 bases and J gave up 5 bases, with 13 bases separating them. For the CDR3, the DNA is TGTGCCAGCAGCTATACCACTGGGGAGACCCAGTACTTC. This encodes CASSYTTGETQYF.

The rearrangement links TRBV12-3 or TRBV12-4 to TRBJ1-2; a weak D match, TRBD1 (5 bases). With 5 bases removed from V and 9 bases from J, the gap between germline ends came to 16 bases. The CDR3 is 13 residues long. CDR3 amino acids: CASSLDRTPRYTF. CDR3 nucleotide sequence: TGTGCCAGCAGTCTAGACAGAACCCCTCGCTACACCTTC.

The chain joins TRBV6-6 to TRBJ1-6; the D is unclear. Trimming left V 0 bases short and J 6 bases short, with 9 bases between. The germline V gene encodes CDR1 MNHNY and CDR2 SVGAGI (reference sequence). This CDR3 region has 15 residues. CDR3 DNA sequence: TGTGCCAGCAGTTACTCGAAACTTACTAATTCACCCCTCCACTTT. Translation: CASSYSKLTNSPLHF.

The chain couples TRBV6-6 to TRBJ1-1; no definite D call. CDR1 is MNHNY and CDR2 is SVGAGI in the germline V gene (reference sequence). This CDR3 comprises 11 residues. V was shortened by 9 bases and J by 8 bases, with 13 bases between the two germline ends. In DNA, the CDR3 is TGTGCCAGTTCCAAGGGATTGGAAGCTTTCTTT. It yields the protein CASSKGLEAFF.

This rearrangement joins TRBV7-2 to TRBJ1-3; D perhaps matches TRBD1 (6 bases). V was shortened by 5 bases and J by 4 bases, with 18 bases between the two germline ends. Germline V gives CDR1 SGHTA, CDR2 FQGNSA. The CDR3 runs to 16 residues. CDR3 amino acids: CASSPPGEGFGNTIYF. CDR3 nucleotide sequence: TGTGCCAGCAGCCCCCCAGGGGAAGGGTTCGGAAACACCATATATTTT.

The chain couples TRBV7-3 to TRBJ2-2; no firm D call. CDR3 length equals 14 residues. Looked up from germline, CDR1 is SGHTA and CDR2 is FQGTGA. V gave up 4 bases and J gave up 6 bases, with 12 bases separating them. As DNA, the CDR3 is TGTGCCAGCAGCTCCTCGGGCCGGTCCGGGGAGCTGTTTTTT. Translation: CASSSSGRSGELFF.

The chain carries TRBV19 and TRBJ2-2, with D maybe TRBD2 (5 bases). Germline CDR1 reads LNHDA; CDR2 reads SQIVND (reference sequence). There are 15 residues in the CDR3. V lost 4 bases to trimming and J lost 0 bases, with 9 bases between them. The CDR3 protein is CASSTTRANTGELFF. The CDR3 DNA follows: TGTGCCAGTAGTACCACGAGGGCGAACACCGGGGAGCTGTTTTTT.

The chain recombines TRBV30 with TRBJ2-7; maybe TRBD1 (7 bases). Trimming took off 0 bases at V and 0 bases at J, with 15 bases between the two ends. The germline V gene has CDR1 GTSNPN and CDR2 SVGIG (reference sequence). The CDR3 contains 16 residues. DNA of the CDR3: TGTGCCTGGAGTGTAAGGGCAGGGGGGTCCTCCTACGAGCAGTACTTC. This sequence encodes CAWSVRAGGSSYEQYF.

Written as DNA, the CDR3 is TGTGCCAGCGCCTTCGGGGGGAGCACAGATACGCAGTATTTT. It translates to CASAFGGSTDTQYF. This chain uses TRBV7-9 with TRBJ2-3; 7 bases align to TRBD2. CDR1 is SEHNR, CDR2 FQNEAQ, per germline (reference sequence). The CDR3 totals 14 residues. Trimming cost V 8 bases and J 0 bases; bases outside gene matches: 5.

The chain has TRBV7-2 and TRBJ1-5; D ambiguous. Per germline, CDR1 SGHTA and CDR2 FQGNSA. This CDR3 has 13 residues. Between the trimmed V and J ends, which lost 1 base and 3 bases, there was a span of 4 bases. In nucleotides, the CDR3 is TGTGCCAGCAGCTTAGTTAACAATCAGCCCCAGCATTTT. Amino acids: CASSLVNNQPQHF.

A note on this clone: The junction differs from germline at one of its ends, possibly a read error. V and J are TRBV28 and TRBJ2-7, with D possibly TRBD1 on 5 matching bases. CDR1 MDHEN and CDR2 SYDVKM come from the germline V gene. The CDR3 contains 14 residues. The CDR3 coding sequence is TGTGCCAGCAGCCAAACCGCTTTCCCGGACACGCCTAACTTC. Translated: CASSQTAFPDTPNF.

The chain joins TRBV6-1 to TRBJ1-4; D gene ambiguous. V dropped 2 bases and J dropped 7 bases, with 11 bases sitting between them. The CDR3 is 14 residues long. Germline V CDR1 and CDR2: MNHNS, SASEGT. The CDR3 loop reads CASSESLGTEKLFF. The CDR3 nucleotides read TGTGCCAGCAGTGAAAGCTTGGGAACTGAAAAACTGTTTTTT.

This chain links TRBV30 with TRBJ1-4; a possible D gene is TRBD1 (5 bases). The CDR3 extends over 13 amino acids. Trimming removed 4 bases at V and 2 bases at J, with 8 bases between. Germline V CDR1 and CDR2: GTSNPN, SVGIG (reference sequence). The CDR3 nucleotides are TGTGCCTGGACCCGGGACACTAATGAAAAACTGTTTTTT. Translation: CAWTRDTNEKLFF.

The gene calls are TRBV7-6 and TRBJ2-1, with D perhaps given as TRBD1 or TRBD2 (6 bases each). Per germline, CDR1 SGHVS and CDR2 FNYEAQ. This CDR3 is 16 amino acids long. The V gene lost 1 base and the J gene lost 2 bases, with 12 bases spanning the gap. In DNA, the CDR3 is TGTGCCAGCAGCTTAGAGGGGGGAAGGCCCTACAATGAGCAGTTCTTC. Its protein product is CASSLEGGRPYNEQFF.

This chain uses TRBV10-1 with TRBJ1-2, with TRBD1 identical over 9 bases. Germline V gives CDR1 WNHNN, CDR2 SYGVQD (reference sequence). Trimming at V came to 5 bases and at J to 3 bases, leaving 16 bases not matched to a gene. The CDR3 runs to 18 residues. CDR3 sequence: CASSIIRARRDRDYGYTF. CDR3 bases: TGCGCCAGCAGTATTATTAGAGCTCGCCGGGACAGGGACTATGGCTACACCTTC.